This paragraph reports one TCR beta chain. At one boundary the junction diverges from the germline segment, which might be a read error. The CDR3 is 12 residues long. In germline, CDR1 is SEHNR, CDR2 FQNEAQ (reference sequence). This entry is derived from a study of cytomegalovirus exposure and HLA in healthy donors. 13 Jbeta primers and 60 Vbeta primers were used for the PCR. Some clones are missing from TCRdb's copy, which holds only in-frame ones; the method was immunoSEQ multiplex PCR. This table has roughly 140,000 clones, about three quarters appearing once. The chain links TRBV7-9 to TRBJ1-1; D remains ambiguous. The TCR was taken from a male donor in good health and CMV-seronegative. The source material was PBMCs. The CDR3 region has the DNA TGTTCCAGCAGCTTAGGAGGGCGGTCTGCTTTCTTT. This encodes CSSSLGGRSAFF.